The entry below describes one T cell receptor beta chain. Its antigen is not yet known. No base qualities exist here, and no much larger clone lies one base off it. This sample is drawn from a study of lymphopenia after photon versus proton radiotherapy (dated by TCRdb to 2018 to 2020). Study-wide context: The immunological effects of photon versus proton radiation therapy were compared in patients with gastrointestinal tumors who developed high-grade lymphopenia. The 15 to 25 patients in the cohort had gastrointestinal tumors, were treated with either photon or proton therapy, and subsequently developed lymphopenia. The goal of the study was to characterize the differences between the two radiation modalities in how they affect the immune system. The research as a whole found: Across the cohort, a larger post-nadir drop in TCR diversity was inversely correlated with overall survival time among patients who died. The survival association was assessed only in patients who died, and the authors presented better survival with proton therapy as a possibility rather than a demonstrated result. During treatment, patients who received photon therapy lost naive T cells and TCR diversity and gained effector/memory populations, whereas patients who received proton therapy remained relatively stable. After the lymphocyte count nadir, repertoires from photon-treated patients showed oligoclonal expansion, particularly of CD8+ Temra cells, and this expansion drove the decline in diversity.

At the junction V is shortened by 0 bases and J by 3 bases, with 5 bases in between. The germline V gene (reference sequence) sets CDR1 to SGHNT and CDR2 to YYREEE. From the cysteine through the phenylalanine, the CDR3 covers 13 amino acids. Only the CDR3 DNA stays, 39 bases, in frame from base 1. The method was the immunoSEQ multiplex PCR assay. Deep sequencing of rearranged TCR beta loci, alongside multiparametric flow cytometry, was used to profile T cell repertoires. This immuneACCESS table, as held by TCRdb, lists in-frame sequences with V and J called but not all clones. Of the missing ones, under half trace to an unresolved V gene in checked studies; the others have no known cause. Recorded for this sample are 53,000 or so clones; over 70% of them occurred a single time. The ten largest make up roughly 29% of the sample.

The material was peripheral blood, obtained from a patient treated with photon-based radiotherapy. The sequence joins TRBV5-4 to TRBJ2-3; no D gene call is confident. The TCR was taken from a man aged 50 or older with gastric cancer. The DNA sequence is given as TGTGCCAGCAGCTTGGTACCGACAGATACGCAGTATTTT. Protein translation: CASSLVPTDTQYF.